This T cell receptor beta chain emerged from a study of blood T cell repertoires in COVID-19. Turning to the study itself: Spain, Italy and the United States supplied samples that represented acute and convalescent COVID-19. Sources were T cells, B-cell-depleted T cells, or PBMCs; the material itself was cDNA or gDNA.

This clone was found a few times. Under the authors' procedure: The assay estimated nucleated cells by amplifying reference gene primers. The repertoire was sequenced with immunoSEQ multiplex PCR; TCRdb's copy has only in-frame clones and lacks some. V, J and clone size are those of that table, while D and trimming were read from the DNA. The sample has roughly 120,000 clones; 71% are singletons. Germline V CDR1 and CDR2: MDHEN, SYDVKM. This CDR3 is 17 amino acids long. Germline trimming cut 5 bases from V and 6 bases from J; bases unmatched to any gene: 11. The source material was peripheral blood. The chain uses TRBV28 and TRBJ2-5; TRBD2 aligns across 14 bases. The origin of this receptor is a human donor with acute or convalescent COVID-19. The donor label of this sample is uncertain. This CDR3 is CASSHRLAGGPSKTQYF. The CDR3 DNA sequence: TGTGCCAGCAGTCACCGACTAGCGGGGGGGCCATCGAAGACCCAGTACTTC.